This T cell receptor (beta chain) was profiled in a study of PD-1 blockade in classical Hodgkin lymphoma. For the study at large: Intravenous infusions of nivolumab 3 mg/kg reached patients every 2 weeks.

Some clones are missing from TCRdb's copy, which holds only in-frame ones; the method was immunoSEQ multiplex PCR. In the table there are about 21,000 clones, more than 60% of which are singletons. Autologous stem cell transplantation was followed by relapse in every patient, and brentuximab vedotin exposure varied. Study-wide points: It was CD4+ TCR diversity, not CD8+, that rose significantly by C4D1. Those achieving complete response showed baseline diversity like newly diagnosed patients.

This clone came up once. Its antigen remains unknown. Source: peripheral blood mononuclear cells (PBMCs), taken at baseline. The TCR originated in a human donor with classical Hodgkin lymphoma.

DNA for the CDR3: TGTGCCAGCAGTTCGACAGTGGACTATGGCTACACCTTC. Its protein is CASSSTVDYGYTF. V and J are TRBV28 and TRBJ1-2; perhaps TRBD1 as D (5 bases). CDR3 size: 13 residues. CDR1 is MDHEN, CDR2 SYDVKM, per germline. Trimming pared 4 bases from V and 3 bases from J, leaving 9 bases between.